The source of this TCR beta chain is a study of CD8+CD57+ T cells in acquired aplastic anemia. About the study: DNA per sorted CD4+ or CD8+ sample ranged roughly 0.19 to 30 ug, averaging about 3 ug.

This clonotype was observed at least ten times. Its antigen is not identified. Findings and limits, study-wide: The study identified about 30 CD8+ CDR3 sequences shared by patients and controls.

The CDR3 contains 19 residues. The germline V gene encodes CDR1 MNHNS and CDR2 SASEGT. V gave up 6 bases and J gave up 0 bases; unmatched junction bases: 18. Patients who underwent sequencing had shown CD8+CD57+ cell expansion by flow cytometry. Each of the patients presented with severe acquired aplastic anemia. When blood sampling took place, the patients had received no therapy. Genomic DNA provided the template from which TCR beta VDJ and CDR3 profiles were obtained. TCRdb ran MiXCR on the reads and lists one entry per CDR3 protein. This repertoire shows over 150,000 distinct CDR3 sequences, over 55% found once; its top ten account for approximately 50%.

This rearrangement joins TRBV6-1 to TRBJ2-3; 7 bases map to TRBD2. The sequenced sample consisted of sorted CD4+, CD8+, or CD8+CD57+ T cells (not recorded which) from PBMCs. The receptor's source is a human donor with aplastic anemia. The CDR3 sequence is CASSTIVGGSPDSTDTQYF. The DNA for the CDR3 is TGTGCCAGCAGCACTATCGTGGGGGGGAGCCCGGATAGCACAGATACGCAGTATTTT.